This T cell receptor beta chain originates from a study of T cell repertoires in cytomegalovirus infection. The CDR3 has 15 residues. Germline CDR1 and CDR2: LGHNA and YNFKEQ. The ends lost 4 bases at V and 4 bases at J; junction bases unmatched: 6. Using its own MiXCR run on the reads, TCRdb lists one record per CDR3 protein. The data hold approximately 590,000 distinct CDR3 sequences, with roughly 43% observed a single time. This clonotype has more than one count but fewer than ten. Its antigen is unidentified. This rearrangement joins TRBV4-2 to TRBJ2-5, with TRBD2 matching 10 bases. This TCR was sampled from a human donor in good health (CMV status not recorded). Some clones in this sample may be carry-over from other donors' samples. The source was cultured PBMCs, collected from culture after CMV antigen stimulation. The CDR3: CASSPQAGGGETQYF. DNA for the CDR3: TGTGCCAGCAGCCCCCAAGCGGGAGGGGGAGAGACCCAGTACTTC.